The text below deals with one T cell receptor (beta chain). No antigen is known for it. The data derive from a study of human T cells and chemical hapten exposure. Points from the study as a whole: Given that the donors had alopecia, their immune response may differ from that seen in healthy people. The study found that PT1 expanded TCR counts correlated positively with patch test score.

TCRdb reprocessed the RACE reads with MiXCR, giving one entry per CDR3 protein. The sample shows about 380,000 distinct CDR3 sequences, around 5.5% of them seen only once. The V gene's germline CDR1 is LGHDT and CDR2 YNNKEL (reference sequence). The V and J ends lost 4 bases and 6 bases respectively, with 13 bases between them. The CDR3 spans 15 residues. Time point described: pre-sensitization, week 0. Noted treatment: therapeutic diphenylcyclopropenone sensitization with weekly scalp DPC. RNA extraction used unfractionated whole blood as the source of total RNA. The material sequenced was whole blood, taken in connection with sensitization to the hapten diphenylcyclopropenone (DPC). The chain combines TRBV3-1 with TRBJ1-6; tentative D call: TRBD1 (5 bases). This receptor was obtained from a woman aged 45-59 years with alopecia areata. Some clones in this sample may be carry-over from other donors' samples. The CDR3 is CASSPEDQGNSPLHF. Here the CDR3 DNA reads TGTGCCAGCAGCCCCGAGGACCAGGGTAATTCACCCCTCCACTTT.